Listed below are T cell receptor beta chains from one sample, sequenced in a study of blood T cells in healthy people across ages. A single record per CDR3 protein comes from TCRdb applying MiXCR to the 5' RACE reads. The table records some 750,000 distinct CDR3 sequences, about a fifth of them present only once. Sequenced: blood. The receptors were gathered from a man aged 65 to 79 in good health. Both conserved end residues are part of each CDR3. The D gene is left open where the match is weak. The size field is filled for only some rows; it gives once, few, many or a size class.

>-|TRBV6-6|-|TRBJ2-3
TGTGCCAGCAGTTTCACTAGGGGTAGCACAGATACGCAGTATTTT
CASSFTRGSTDTQYF
>-|TRBV14|-|TRBJ2-5
TGTGCCAGCAGCCAAGATTGGAGAGAGACCCAGTACTTC
CASSQDWRETQYF
>-|TRBV29-1|few|TRBJ2-2
TGCAGCGTTGTGGGGACGGTAGACACCGGGGAGCTGTTTTTT
CSVVGTVDTGELFF
>-|TRBV11-2|few|TRBJ2-7
TGTGCCAGCAGCCCCCTCTACTTGGCGTACGAGCAGTACTTC
CASSPLYLAYEQYF
>-|TRBV29-1|-|TRBJ1-1
TGCAGCGTTGTTACGAACACTGAAGCTTTCTTT
CSVVTNTEAFF
>TRBD2|TRBV9|-|TRBJ2-1
TGTGCCAGCAGCGTAGCAGCGGGGGAACACAATGAGCAGTTCTTC
CASSVAAGEHNEQFF
>-|TRBV5-1|-|TRBJ1-1
TGCGCCAGCAGCTCTGATATGGGGGACACTGAAGCTTTCTTT
CASSSDMGDTEAFF
>TRBD2|TRBV5-1|-|TRBJ2-5
TGCGCCAGCAGCCCTGGGACTAGCGGGGGTTACGAGACCCAGTACTTC
CASSPGTSGGYETQYF
>TRBD1|TRBV6-1|few|TRBJ1-2
TGTGCCAGCAGTGGACAGGGGCTCAACTATGGCTACACCTTC
CASSGQGLNYGYTF
>-|TRBV20-1|-|TRBJ1-1
TGCAGTGCTAGAGGTTCAGGGATAGGCTTCATGAACACTGAAGCCTTCTTT
CSARGSGIGFMNTEAFF
>TRBD1|TRBV28|few|TRBJ2-1
TGTGCCAGCAGTTTATCGCCGGGACAGGGAAAAAATGAGCAGTTCTTC
CASSLSPGQGKNEQFF
>-|TRBV12-3/TRBV12-4|many|TRBJ2-5
TGTGCCAGCAGTTTAGGTTTTCAAGAGACCCAGTACTTC
CASSLGFQETQYF
>TRBD2|TRBV6-1|once|TRBJ2-1
TGTGCCAGCAGTGGTCCCTCGGGGCTAGCGGGGTCGGATGAGCAGTTCTTC
CASSGPSGLAGSDEQFF
>-|TRBV10-3|-|TRBJ1-6
TGTGCCATCAGTGCGTCAGGCCAAATAGATTCACCCCTCCACTTT
CAISASGQIDSPLHF
>-|TRBV7-2|many|TRBJ2-3
TGTGCCAGCAGCTTCTTTGTTATGTCGACAGATACGCAGTATTTT
CASSFFVMSTDTQYF
>-|TRBV7-9|few|TRBJ1-5
TGTGCCAGCAGCTTATACCGGACATGGGATGGGAGCAATCAGCCCCAGCATTTT
CASSLYRTWDGSNQPQHF
>TRBD1|TRBV29-1|few|TRBJ1-2
TGCAGCGCTCAATCCGACAGGGAGAAGTACTATGGCTACACCTTC
CSAQSDREKYYGYTF
>TRBD1|TRBV12-3/TRBV12-4|many|TRBJ1-4
TGTGCCAGCAGTTTACCATCGACAGGGAAGAGTGAAAAACTGTTTTTT
CASSLPSTGKSEKLFF
>-|TRBV2|few|TRBJ2-1
TGTGCCAGCAATCAGGACCCGATGGTCGAGCAGTTCTTC
CASNQDPMVEQFF
>TRBD1|TRBV5-1|-|TRBJ1-1
TGCGCCAGCAGCTTGGTAGGGGGCGATAGCACTGAAGCTTTCTTT
CASSLVGGDSTEAFF
>TRBD1|TRBV25-1|-|TRBJ1-5
TGTGCCAGCAGTGAGCAGGGGGCTGGTCAGCCCCAGCATTTT
CASSEQGAGQPQHF
>-|TRBV6-6|few|TRBJ2-2
TGTGCCAGCAGTTACCGAGAGGACACCGGGGAGCTGTTTTTT
CASSYREDTGELFF
>-|TRBV7-9|few|TRBJ2-7
TGTGCCAGCAGCTTAGCATCAGTCGAGCAGTACTTC
CASSLASVEQYF
>TRBD1|TRBV27|-|TRBJ2-1
TGTGCCAGCAGGGACAGGGGGTTTGTCGATGAGCAGTTCTTC
CASRDRGFVDEQFF
>-|TRBV24-1|few|TRBJ2-3
TGTGCCACCAGCTCAGACCGAGCCACAGATACGCAGTATTTT
CATSSDRATDTQYF
>-|TRBV12-3/TRBV12-4|-|TRBJ2-1
TGTGCCAGCAGTGACCGGGCCAACAATGAGCAGTTCTTC
CASSDRANNEQFF
>-|TRBV25-1|-|TRBJ2-7
TGTGCCAGCAGTGAATCTGGACAGAGAGCAGGCGAGCAGTACTTC
CASSESGQRAGEQYF
>-|TRBV3-1|once|TRBJ1-5
TGTGCCGGCAGCCAAGACGTCGGTAATAGCAATCAGCCCCAGCATTTT
CAGSQDVGNSNQPQHF
>-|TRBV4-1|-|TRBJ1-4
TGCGCCTCCAGGGAGGGGACACCAACTAATGAAAAACTGTTTTTT
CASREGTPTNEKLFF
>-|TRBV7-8|once|TRBJ2-1
TGTGCCAGCAGCTTAGCTCGTTCCTGGGCGGGGCACAATGAGCAGTTCTTC
CASSLARSWAGHNEQFF
>-|TRBV7-3|-|TRBJ2-5
TGTGCCAGCAGCTTAAGCGTGGGACATGAAGAGACCCAGTACTTC
CASSLSVGHEETQYF
>TRBD1|TRBV12-3/TRBV12-4|few|TRBJ1-5
TGTGCCAGCAGTAAGTCACAGGGGTATAGCAATCGGCCCCAGCATTTT
CASSKSQGYSNRPQHF
>-|TRBV6-1|few|TRBJ2-3
TGTGCCAGCAGTGGTGGAAGACGGGGAGAAGATACGCAGTATTTT
CASSGGRRGEDTQYF
>TRBD1|TRBV29-1|-|TRBJ2-5
TGCAGCGTTAAGGGGGCCCAAGAGACCCAGTACTTC
CSVKGAQETQYF
>TRBD2|TRBV9|-|TRBJ2-3
TGTGCCAGCAGCGCTATGAGCGGGGCCACAGATACGCAGTATTTT
CASSAMSGATDTQYF
>-|TRBV12-3/TRBV12-4|many|TRBJ1-1
TGTGCCAGCAGTTTTCTCGGCCAGCCGAGCCCTGAAGCTTTCTTT
CASSFLGQPSPEAFF
>-|TRBV5-1|-|TRBJ1-2
TGCGCCAGCAGCCTGACAGCATCCCATGGCTACACCTTC
CASSLTASHGYTF
>-|TRBV20-1|-|TRBJ1-4
TGCAGTGCTACCGGGACAACTAATGAAAAACTGTTTTTT
CSATGTTNEKLFF
>-|TRBV27|-|TRBJ2-3
TGTGCCAGCAGTCCCCAGGGGTCCCCTCCATACACAGATACGCAGTATTTT
CASSPQGSPPYTDTQYF
>TRBD1|TRBV29-1|few|TRBJ1-4
TGCAGCGTCCCCGGACAGGGCGGTGAAAAACTGTTTTTT
CSVPGQGGEKLFF
>-|TRBV9|few|TRBJ2-5
TGTGCCAGCAGCCCAGTAGCGGCCGGAGGAGAGACCCAGTACTTC
CASSPVAAGGETQYF
>-|TRBV6-6|-|TRBJ2-3
TGTGCCAGCAGTTACTCGTCGGGGAATCCAGATACGCAGTATTTT
CASSYSSGNPDTQYF